A selection of T cell receptor beta chains follows, all from one sample in a study of T cell responses to AZD1222 COVID-19 vaccine. Produced via immunoSEQ multiplex PCR; TCRdb's table is partial and in-frame only. The table includes some 85,000 clones, roughly 87% detected once. This specimen consisted of peripheral blood, obtained on day 0 of AZD1222 vaccination. Every receptor here comes from an adult in good health. Each CDR3 is given with its conserved first and last residue. Each record gives: D gene, J gene, clone size, CDR3 length, V gene, CDR3 protein, CDR3 DNA. A D gene is named only where the DNA matches it firmly. Where a row states a size, it is once, few, many or the class of an expanded clone; other rows omit it.

D: NA
J: TRBJ1-5
size: NA
length: 12
V: TRBV29-1
CDR3: CSAAGPAWPQHF
DNA: TGCAGCGCCGCCGGGCCAGCTTGGCCCCAGCATTTT

D: TRBD1
J: TRBJ1-2
size: NA
length: 14
V: TRBV30
CDR3: CACLTGQGYYGYTF
DNA: TGTGCCTGCCTTACCGGACAGGGGTATTATGGCTACACCTTC

D: NA
J: TRBJ2-7
size: NA
length: 14
V: TRBV11-2
CDR3: CASSLGKLPYEQYF
DNA: TGTGCCAGCAGCTTAGGAAAGCTTCCCTACGAGCAGTACTTC

D: NA
J: TRBJ2-7
size: few
length: 13
V: TRBV27
CDR3: CASSLSFPYEQYF
DNA: TGTGCCAGCAGTTTATCTTTTCCCTACGAGCAGTACTTC

D: NA
J: TRBJ2-7
size: NA
length: 12
V: TRBV30
CDR3: CAWSAQFYEQYF
DNA: TGTGCCTGGAGTGCGCAGTTCTACGAGCAGTACTTC

D: TRBD1
J: TRBJ1-4
size: few
length: 17
V: TRBV7-2
CDR3: CASSLRAGGDLGEKLFF
DNA: TGTGCCAGCAGCTTACGGGCAGGGGGGGACTTGGGTGAAAAACTGTTTTTT

D: NA
J: TRBJ2-2
size: NA
length: 13
V: TRBV6-5
CDR3: CAKHAVGPGELFF
DNA: TGTGCCAAGCACGCTGTGGGTCCCGGGGAGCTGTTTTTT

D: NA
J: TRBJ2-2
size: NA
length: 13
V: TRBV29-1
CDR3: CSDQRLRGGELFF
DNA: TGCAGCGATCAGCGGCTACGGGGCGGGGAGCTGTTTTTT

D: NA
J: TRBJ1-1
size: NA
length: 11
V: TRBV7-8
CDR3: CASSLEAEAFF
DNA: TGTGCCAGCAGCTTAGAAGCGGAAGCTTTCTTT

D: NA
J: TRBJ1-1
size: NA
length: 15
V: TRBV7-2
CDR3: CASSLGGVLNTEAFF
DNA: TGTGCCAGCAGCTTAGGGGGGGTGTTGAACACTGAAGCTTTCTTT

D: NA
J: TRBJ2-5
size: NA
length: 15
V: TRBV6-2/TRBV6-3
CDR3: CASSYDETGQETQYF
DNA: TGTGCCAGCAGTTACGACGAGACGGGGCAAGAGACCCAGTACTTC

D: NA
J: TRBJ1-1
size: NA
length: 15
V: TRBV29-1
CDR3: CSVPQVANHYTEAFF
DNA: TGCAGCGTTCCCCAGGTCGCCAACCACTACACTGAAGCTTTCTTT

D: TRBD1
J: TRBJ2-7
size: NA
length: 15
V: TRBV3-1/TRBV3-2
CDR3: CASSRSRQGSYEQYF
DNA: TGTGCCAGCAGCCGCTCCCGACAGGGCTCCTACGAGCAGTACTTC

D: NA
J: TRBJ2-7
size: NA
length: 12
V: TRBV5-6
CDR3: CASSASSYEQYF
DNA: TGTGCCAGCAGCGCCAGCTCCTACGAGCAGTACTTC

D: TRBD1
J: TRBJ2-7
size: once
length: 15
V: TRBV11-3
CDR3: CASSPLGQGEYEQYF
DNA: TGTGCCAGCAGCCCCCTTGGACAGGGGGAATACGAGCAGTACTTC

D: TRBD1
J: TRBJ1-4
size: NA
length: 13
V: TRBV28
CDR3: CASTTGGTEKLFF
DNA: TGTGCCAGCACCACAGGGGGGACTGAAAAACTGTTTTTT

D: NA
J: TRBJ1-2
size: NA
length: 12
V: TRBV30
CDR3: CAWGGRSYGYTF
DNA: TGTGCCTGGGGTGGACGGAGCTATGGCTACACCTTC

D: NA
J: TRBJ1-2
size: NA
length: 12
V: TRBV28
CDR3: CASSLGVYGYTF
DNA: TGTGCCAGCAGTTTAGGGGTCTATGGCTACACCTTC

D: TRBD1
J: TRBJ2-7
size: NA
length: 16
V: TRBV4-1
CDR3: CASSLLTGQGLREQYF
DNA: TGCGCCAGCAGCCTCCTAACGGGACAGGGTCTGCGCGAGCAGTACTTC

D: NA
J: TRBJ2-1
size: few
length: 14
V: TRBV2
CDR3: CAKGRLQTSNEQFF
DNA: TGTGCCAAAGGTCGTCTACAGACTTCCAATGAGCAGTTCTTC

D: TRBD1
J: TRBJ1-5
size: NA
length: 15
V: TRBV6-5
CDR3: CASTSDRGSNQPQHF
DNA: TGTGCCAGCACCTCGGACAGGGGAAGCAATCAGCCCCAGCATTTT

D: TRBD2
J: TRBJ2-1
size: NA
length: 15
V: TRBV5-4
CDR3: CASSLKTSGDNEQFF
DNA: TGTGCCAGCAGCTTGAAGACTAGCGGAGACAATGAGCAGTTCTTC

D: NA
J: TRBJ2-3
size: NA
length: 15
V: TRBV15
CDR3: CATSPLGGRADTQYF
DNA: TGTGCCACCAGCCCTCTGGGGGGCAGGGCAGATACGCAGTATTTT

D: NA
J: TRBJ2-7
size: NA
length: 13
V: TRBV3-1/TRBV3-2
CDR3: CASNRGATYEQYF
DNA: TGTGCCAGCAACCGGGGAGCCACCTACGAGCAGTACTTC

D: TRBD2
J: TRBJ2-7
size: NA
length: 14
V: TRBV11-3
CDR3: CASRLTSGSREQYF
DNA: TGTGCCAGCAGACTAACTAGCGGGAGTCGCGAGCAGTACTTC

D: TRBD2
J: TRBJ2-7
size: NA
length: 14
V: TRBV2
CDR3: CAIGTSGPSYEQYF
DNA: TGTGCCATCGGGACTAGCGGGCCGTCCTACGAGCAGTACTTC

D: NA
J: TRBJ2-7
size: NA
length: 13
V: TRBV6-5
CDR3: CASSFALDYEQYF
DNA: TGTGCCAGCAGTTTCGCTCTAGACTACGAGCAGTACTTC

D: TRBD1
J: TRBJ1-1
size: NA
length: 14
V: TRBV10-2
CDR3: CASSQQGAGTEAFF
DNA: TGCGCCAGCAGCCAACAGGGGGCGGGAACTGAAGCTTTCTTT

D: NA
J: TRBJ1-1
size: medium-sized
length: 15
V: TRBV25-1
CDR3: CASSEGVDGNTEAFF
DNA: TGTGCCAGCAGTGAAGGCGTTGATGGTAACACTGAAGCTTTCTTT

D: TRBD1
J: TRBJ1-1
size: NA
length: 12
V: TRBV6-5
CDR3: CASSDRVTEAFF
DNA: TGTGCCAGCAGCGACAGGGTCACTGAAGCTTTCTTT

D: NA
J: TRBJ2-6
size: NA
length: 14
V: TRBV4-2
CDR3: CASSPSLGVRALTF
DNA: TGTGCCAGCAGCCCTTCCCTCGGGGTCCGGGCCCTGACTTTC

D: TRBD2
J: TRBJ2-1
size: NA
length: 14
V: TRBV11-2
CDR3: CASSLDGTSFEQFF
DNA: TGTGCCAGCAGCTTAGATGGGACTAGCTTTGAGCAGTTCTTC

D: NA
J: TRBJ2-2
size: NA
length: 15
V: TRBV3-1/TRBV3-2
CDR3: CASSQGSPGNGELFF
DNA: TGTGCCAGCAGCCAAGGTTCCCCAGGGAACGGGGAGCTGTTTTTT

D: NA
J: TRBJ1-1
size: NA
length: 12
V: TRBV7-6
CDR3: CASGYGGGKAFF
DNA: TGTGCCAGCGGTTATGGGGGGGGAAAAGCTTTCTTT

D: NA
J: TRBJ1-6
size: NA
length: 16
V: TRBV10-3
CDR3: CAITSDSLSYNSPLHF
DNA: TGTGCCATCACCTCGGACAGCCTCTCCTATAATTCACCCCTCCACTTT

D: NA
J: TRBJ1-4
size: NA
length: 15
V: TRBV5-4
CDR3: CASSPGGTTNEKLFF
DNA: TGTGCCAGCAGCCCGGGGGGGACAACTAATGAAAAACTGTTTTTT

D: TRBD1
J: TRBJ1-4
size: NA
length: 14
V: TRBV5-6
CDR3: CASSFRGANEKLFF
DNA: TGTGCCAGCAGCTTCAGGGGGGCTAATGAAAAACTGTTTTTT

D: NA
J: TRBJ1-1
size: NA
length: 14
V: TRBV5-4
CDR3: CASSNRALITEAFF
DNA: TGTGCCAGCAGCAACAGGGCGCTAATCACTGAAGCTTTCTTT

D: TRBD1
J: TRBJ1-2
size: once
length: 18
V: TRBV6-2/TRBV6-3
CDR3: CASSYSVQGGQSNYGYTF
DNA: TGTGCCAGCAGTTACTCGGTCCAGGGGGGACAGAGTAACTATGGCTACACCTTC

D: TRBD2
J: TRBJ2-1
size: NA
length: 16
V: TRBV10-3
CDR3: CAISESRGLADNEQFF
DNA: TGTGCCATCAGTGAGTCGCGGGGACTAGCGGACAATGAGCAGTTCTTC

D: NA
J: TRBJ1-2
size: NA
length: 16
V: TRBV5-1
CDR3: CASSSPSGPESHGYTF
DNA: TGCGCCAGCAGCTCCCCGTCCGGACCGGAAAGTCATGGCTACACCTTC

D: NA
J: TRBJ2-3
size: NA
length: 12
V: TRBV29-1
CDR3: CSVLGAADTQYF
DNA: TGCAGCGTTCTGGGGGCTGCAGATACGCAGTATTTT

D: NA
J: TRBJ1-1
size: once
length: 12
V: TRBV29-1
CDR3: CSVVSGPTEAFF
DNA: TGCAGCGTTGTATCGGGACCTACTGAAGCTTTCTTT

D: NA
J: TRBJ2-7
size: NA
length: 16
V: TRBV14
CDR3: CASSLNPYNTLGEQYF
DNA: TGTGCCAGCAGCCTAAACCCTTACAACACCCTAGGCGAGCAGTACTTC

D: TRBD2
J: TRBJ2-5
size: NA
length: 13
V: TRBV11-1
CDR3: CASGSGHQETQYF
DNA: TGTGCCAGCGGTAGCGGGCACCAAGAGACCCAGTACTTC

D: NA
J: TRBJ1-2
size: NA
length: 12
V: TRBV25-1
CDR3: CASSEYGPSYTF
DNA: TGTGCCAGCAGTGAATACGGACCGAGCTACACCTTC

D: NA
J: TRBJ2-5
size: NA
length: 16
V: TRBV24-1
CDR3: CATSATGGAGLETQYF
DNA: TGTGCCACCAGTGCTACGGGGGGCGCTGGATTGGAGACCCAGTACTTC